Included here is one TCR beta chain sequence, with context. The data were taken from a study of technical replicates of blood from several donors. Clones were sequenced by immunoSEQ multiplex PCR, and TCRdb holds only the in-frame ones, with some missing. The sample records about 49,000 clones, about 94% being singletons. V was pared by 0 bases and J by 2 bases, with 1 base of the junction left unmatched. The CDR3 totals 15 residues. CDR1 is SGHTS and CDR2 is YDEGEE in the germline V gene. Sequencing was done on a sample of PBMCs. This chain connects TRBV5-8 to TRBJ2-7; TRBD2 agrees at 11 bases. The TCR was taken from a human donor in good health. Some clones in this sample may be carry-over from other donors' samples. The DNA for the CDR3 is TGTGCCAGCAGCTTGGGGGGACTAGCGGCCTACGAGCAGTACTTC. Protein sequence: CASSLGGLAAYEQYF.